Listed below are T cell receptor beta chains from one sample, sequenced in a study of vaccination and CD4 T cells after COVID-19. No antigen is known for these receptors. TCRdb re-called the PCR reads through MiXCR, storing one row per CDR3 protein. The profile shows some 17,000 distinct CDR3 sequences, over 50% of them singletons. Material: CD4+ T cells from blood, cultured in vitro, obtained about 7 months after SARS-CoV-2 vaccination. The receptors come from a human donor who had recovered from COVID-19. Both conserved end residues are part of each CDR3. A D gene is named only where the DNA matches it firmly. The size entry is marked missing in some rows and otherwise reads once, few, many or a size class.

abundance	d_gene	v_gene	j_gene	CDR3aa	CDR3nt
-	TRBD2	TRBV9	TRBJ2-5	CASSPGEKRGALETQYF	TGTGCCAGCAGCCCTGGGGAGAAGCGGGGGGCACTAGAGACCCAGTACTTC
-	-	TRBV2	TRBJ2-7	CASSRQRPPYEQYF	TGTGCCAGCAGCCGACAGAGACCTCCCTACGAGCAGTACTTC
few	-	TRBV20-1	TRBJ2-7	CSARGALLVEQYF	TGCAGTGCCCGGGGTGCGCTCCTTGTCGAGCAGTACTTC
once	-	TRBV11-3	TRBJ2-7	CASSLEGTGPYEQYF	TGTGCCAGCAGCTTAGAAGGAACAGGGCCCTACGAGCAGTACTTC
-	-	TRBV2	TRBJ1-2	CTSSEERIAYGYTF	TGTACCAGCAGTGAAGAGCGGATCGCATATGGCTACACCTTC
-	-	TRBV10-3	TRBJ1-5	CAISDPNQPQHF	TGTGCCATCAGTGACCCTAATCAGCCCCAGCATTTT
-	-	TRBV20-1	TRBJ2-3	CSARAYITDTQYF	TGCAGTGCTAGAGCTTATATCACAGATACGCAGTATTTT
few	-	TRBV20-1	TRBJ1-1	CSAASGGGYTEAFF	TGCAGTGCAGCCAGCGGGGGGGGCTACACTGAAGCTTTCTTT
-	TRBD2	TRBV6-7	TRBJ2-5	CASSPQRPSGRIRETQYF	TGTGCCAGCAGCCCACAACGACCAAGCGGGAGAATAAGGGAGACCCAGTACTTC
once	TRBD2	TRBV4-3	TRBJ2-3	CASSQRLAGGPATQYF	TGCGCCAGCAGCCAAAGACTAGCGGGAGGCCCGGCTACGCAGTATTTT
few	TRBD2	TRBV20-1	TRBJ2-3	CSANPSGGNTDTQYF	TGCAGTGCAAACCCCAGCGGGGGGAACACAGATACGCAGTATTTT
-	TRBD2	TRBV28	TRBJ2-4	CASSPQFTLWEGRNIQYF	TGTGCCAGCAGTCCGCAGTTTACTCTATGGGAGGGTAGGAACATTCAGTACTTC
-	TRBD2	TRBV24-1	TRBJ2-7	CATSEGLAEAYEQYF	TGTGCCACCAGTGAAGGCCTAGCGGAAGCCTACGAGCAGTACTTC
few	TRBD1	TRBV15	TRBJ2-2	CATSRSTGANTGELFF	TGTGCCACCAGCAGATCTACAGGGGCGAACACCGGGGAGCTGTTTTTT
-	-	TRBV20-1	TRBJ2-7	CSARVGGTYEQYF	TGCAGTGCTAGAGTCGGGGGAACCTACGAGCAGTACTTC
-	-	TRBV19	TRBJ2-3	CASSIGGGSWDTQYF	TGTGCCAGTAGTATCGGAGGGGGTTCATGGGATACGCAGTATTTT
few	TRBD1	TRBV7-8	TRBJ2-7	CASSLPGGYEQYF	TGTGCCAGCAGCTTACCAGGGGGCTACGAGCAGTACTTC
-	TRBD1	TRBV2	TRBJ1-5	CASSPGQGAGQPQHF	TGTGCCAGCAGTCCTGGACAGGGGGCGGGTCAGCCCCAGCATTTT
-	-	TRBV7-8	TRBJ2-3	CASSAGTSTDTQYF	TGTGCCAGCAGCGCCGGGACTAGCACAGATACGCAGTATTTT
few	TRBD2	TRBV6-1	TRBJ2-5	CASTSSGGGETQYF	TGTGCCAGCACTTCTAGCGGGGGGGGGGAGACCCAGTACTTC
-	-	TRBV7-7	TRBJ2-5	CASSSSPGETQYF	TGTGCTAGCAGCTCCTCCCCGGGGGAGACCCAGTACTTC
few	TRBD1	TRBV7-2	TRBJ2-2	CASSPGTGANTGELFF	TGTGCCAGCAGCCCGGGGACAGGGGCTAACACCGGGGAGCTGTTTTTT
medium-sized	TRBD2	TRBV20-1	TRBJ2-5	CSASGNQETQYF	TGCAGCGCCAGCGGGAACCAAGAGACCCAGTACTTC
-	TRBD2	TRBV28	TRBJ2-7	CASSISGSERWDEQYF	TGTGCCAGCAGTATTAGCGGGAGTGAGCGGTGGGACGAGCAGTACTTC
-	-	TRBV20-1	TRBJ1-1	CSANWVGNTEAFF	TGCAGTGCTAATTGGGTAGGAAACACTGAAGCTTTCTTT
once	-	TRBV7-8	TRBJ2-5	CASSLGKETQYF	TGTGCCAGCAGCTTAGGCAAAGAGACCCAGTACTTC
few	TRBD1	TRBV10-3	TRBJ2-7	CAIRVGQGALGTYEQYF	TGTGCCATCAGAGTGGGACAGGGGGCCCTCGGGACCTACGAGCAGTACTTC
-	-	TRBV5-4	TRBJ2-2	CASSSASGAGELFF	TGTGCCAGCAGCTCGGCGTCGGGAGCCGGGGAGCTGTTTTTT
-	-	TRBV4-2	TRBJ1-2	CASSQDQRTATYGYTF	TGTGCCAGCAGCCAAGATCAGAGGACAGCGACCTATGGCTACACCTTC
-	-	TRBV5-4	TRBJ2-7	CASSYDSLSPYEQYF	TGTGCCAGCAGCTACGACAGCCTTTCCCCCTACGAGCAGTACTTC
once	-	TRBV2	TRBJ2-6	CASGGNVLTF	TGTGCCAGCGGGGGGAACGTCCTGACTTTC
-	-	TRBV6-1	TRBJ2-1	CASILSSYNEQFF	TGTGCCAGCATACTTAGCTCCTACAATGAGCAGTTCTTC
-	-	TRBV11-2	TRBJ2-7	CASSYPYLAEGWEQYF	TGTGCCAGCAGCTACCCATATTTAGCGGAGGGATGGGAGCAGTACTTC
-	-	TRBV20-1	TRBJ1-2	CSANLPNYGYTF	TGCAGTGCTAATTTACCGAACTATGGCTACACCTTC
few	TRBD2	TRBV7-8	TRBJ2-5	CASSRTSGGAPGYETQYF	TGTGCCAGCAGCCGGACTAGCGGGGGGGCCCCCGGCTACGAGACCCAGTACTTC
-	TRBD1	TRBV7-8	TRBJ1-1	CASSSRRGRVPFF	TGTGCCAGCAGCTCTAGGAGGGGGCGCGTCCCTTTCTTT
-	-	TRBV6-1	TRBJ1-2	CASSRRQNYGYTF	TGTGCCAGCAGTCGCCGACAGAACTATGGCTACACCTTC
-	TRBD1	TRBV7-8	TRBJ2-4	CASSLARDRYRELAKNIQYF	TGTGCCAGCAGCTTAGCGAGGGACAGGTACCGGGAACTAGCCAAAAACATTCAGTACTTC
-	-	TRBV28	TRBJ2-7	CASLRGEGQGEQYF	TGTGCCAGCCTTAGAGGAGAGGGGCAAGGCGAGCAGTACTTC
-	-	TRBV29-1	TRBJ1-1	CGGQNTEAFF	TGCGGCGGACAGAACACTGAAGCTTTCTTT
-	TRBD2	TRBV20-1	TRBJ2-3	CSAATAGTSGSTDTQYF	TGCAGTGCGGCTACCGCCGGGACTAGCGGGAGCACAGATACGCAGTATTTT
few	-	TRBV20-1	TRBJ1-2	CSASLTGWYGYTF	TGCAGTGCTAGTCTTACAGGGTGGTATGGCTACACCTTC
-	TRBD2	TRBV6-5	TRBJ2-2	CASSLAGGQNTGELFF	TGTGCCAGCAGCCTAGCGGGAGGGCAGAACACCGGGGAGCTGTTTTTT
few	-	TRBV19	TRBJ1-5	CASMRPGHYDTQPQHF	TGTGCCAGTATGCGACCGGGACATTACGATACTCAGCCCCAGCATTTT
-	TRBD2	TRBV20-1	TRBJ2-3	CSARDPAGASDTQYF	TGCAGTGCTAGAGATCCAGCGGGAGCTTCAGATACGCAGTATTTT
-	-	TRBV6-5	TRBJ2-7	CASSYSGGIYEQYF	TGTGCCAGCAGTTACTCTGGCGGCATCTACGAGCAGTACTTC
-	TRBD1	TRBV7-2	TRBJ2-1	CASSLALPGQGHEQFF	TGTGCCAGCAGCTTAGCGCTCCCGGGACAGGGTCATGAGCAGTTCTTC
-	TRBD1	TRBV12-3/TRBV12-4	TRBJ2-3	CASSSRTGGPDTQYF	TGTGCCAGCAGTTCAAGGACAGGGGGGCCAGATACGCAGTATTTT
few	-	TRBV7-9	TRBJ1-1	CASSQEGRWAFF	TGTGCCAGCAGCCAAGAGGGAAGGTGGGCTTTCTTT
-	TRBD2	TRBV6-5	TRBJ2-7	CASSYWMGLAGGEQYF	TGTGCCAGCAGTTACTGGATGGGACTAGCGGGGGGGGAGCAGTACTTC
-	-	TRBV7-2	TRBJ2-5	CASSFAGETQYF	TGTGCCAGCAGCTTTGCGGGTGAGACCCAGTACTTC
few	-	TRBV7-8	TRBJ1-5	CASSPPWGGRQPQHF	TGTGCCAGCAGCCCCCCCTGGGGCGGGCGACAGCCCCAGCATTTT
-	-	TRBV15	TRBJ2-7	CATSRDRVLERGEQYF	TGTGCCACCAGCAGAGATAGGGTACTCGAAAGGGGCGAGCAGTACTTC
few	-	TRBV7-9	TRBJ1-2	CASSLTSYGYTF	TGTGCCAGCAGCTTGACCTCTTATGGCTACACCTTC
-	TRBD2	TRBV27	TRBJ2-5	CAGSLYGGGARETQYF	TGTGCCGGCAGTTTATACGGCGGGGGGGCCCGCGAGACTCAGTACTTC
-	TRBD2	TRBV20-1	TRBJ2-1	CSAKLAGGYTEQFF	TGCAGTGCTAAACTAGCGGGGGGGTACACTGAGCAGTTCTTC
few	-	TRBV7-2	TRBJ2-1	CASSLDYTTYNEQFF	TGTGCCAGCAGCCTCGACTATACCACCTACAATGAGCAGTTCTTC
-	-	TRBV29-1	TRBJ1-2	CSVDRTPTSNYGYTF	TGCAGCGTTGACCGGACACCGACTTCTAACTATGGCTACACCTTC
few	TRBD1	TRBV20-1	TRBJ2-2	CSAGQGASGELFF	TGCAGTGCTGGACAGGGGGCGTCCGGGGAGCTGTTTTTT
-	-	TRBV27	TRBJ2-5	CASSLVGGVIETQYF	TGTGCCAGCAGTTTGGTAGGAGGAGTAATAGAGACCCAGTACTTC